What follows are 16 T cell receptor beta chains derived from one specimen sequenced in a study of T cell responses to AZD1222 COVID-19 vaccine. Sequencing was performed with immunoSEQ multiplex PCR; in TCRdb, only in-frame clones are kept and a portion is missing. The table includes 120,000 or so clones, roughly 90% detected once. Here the sequenced sample was peripheral blood, taken on day 0 of AZD1222 vaccination. These receptors came from an adult in good health.

The rearrangement joins TRBV13 to TRBJ2-3, with 8 bases that match TRBD1. Germline CDR1 is PRHDT and CDR2 is FYEKMQ (reference sequence). This CDR3 has 14 residues. V dropped 7 bases and J dropped 6; count of bases not matched to a gene: 9. CDR3 protein: CASTTGQGRDTQYF. In DNA, the CDR3 is TGTGCCAGCACCACCGGACAGGGCAGGGATACGCAGTATTTT.

The J gene is TRBJ2-3, the V gene TRBV11-3; D unresolved. Trimming took off 0 bases at V and 2 bases at J, with 9 bases between the two ends. This CDR3 spans 15 amino acids. Germline loops: CDR1 SGHNT, CDR2 YENEEA. CDR3 region: CASSLEARNTDTQYF. The CDR3 DNA sequence: TGTGCCAGCAGCTTAGAGGCGCGGAACACAGATACGCAGTATTTT. Combining the CDR3 with reference TRBV11-3 and TRBJ2-3 gives the whole variable domain EAGVVQSPRYKIIEKKQPVAFWCNPISGHNTLYWYLQNLGQGPELLIRYENEEAVDDSQLPKDRFSAERLKGVDSTLKIQPAELGDSAVYLCASSLEARNTDTQYFGPGTRLTVL.

The V gene is TRBV19, the J gene TRBJ2-7; TRBD2 matches 12 bases. Trimming at V came to 3 bases and at J to 5 bases, leaving 5 bases not matched to a gene. The CDR3 runs to 15 residues. In germline, CDR1 is LNHDA, CDR2 SQIVND (reference sequence). The CDR3 sequence: CASSILAGGPDEQYF. CDR3 in DNA: TGTGCCAGTAGTATCCTAGCGGGAGGGCCAGACGAGCAGTACTTC.

The CDR3 here is CASSLSSGTGIQPQHF. The CDR3 nucleotides read TGTGCCAGCAGCTTAAGTTCCGGGACAGGGATCCAGCCCCAGCATTTT. The chain employs TRBV7-8 and TRBJ1-5, with 9 bases lining up with TRBD1. The CDR3 length is 16 residues. V gave up 2 bases and J gave up 7 bases; unmatched junction bases: 9. Germline V gene data show CDR1 as SGHVS and CDR2 as FQNEAQ.

The chain couples TRBV30 to TRBJ2-1; 9 positions agree with TRBD1. The CDR3 has 15 residues. Losses at the gene ends were 3 bases for V and 8 bases for J; bases not matched to a gene: 11. Germline CDR1 reads GTSNPN; CDR2 reads SVGIG (reference sequence). The CDR3 loop is CAWSQGQGSFDEQFF. Here the CDR3 DNA reads TGTGCCTGGAGCCAAGGACAGGGGAGTTTCGATGAGCAGTTCTTC.

The chain recombines TRBV6-1 with TRBJ1-5; D call uncertain. V shed 2 bases and J shed 0 bases, with 5 bases lying between them. CDR1 MNHNS and CDR2 SASEGT come from the germline V gene. The CDR3 has 14 amino acids. This chain's CDR3 is CASSEQSSNQPQHF. CDR3 DNA: TGTGCCAGCAGTGAACAGAGTAGCAATCAGCCCCAGCATTTT.

This clone has just one count. This chain connects TRBV7-8 to TRBJ2-2, with D unclear. Trimming left V 3 bases short and J 3 bases short, with 5 bases between. Per germline, CDR1 SGHVS and CDR2 FQNEAQ. This CDR3 comprises 13 residues. Here the CDR3 reads CASSFVDTGELFF. In nucleotides, the CDR3 is TGTGCCAGCAGCTTCGTAGACACCGGGGAGCTGTTTTTT.

This chain uses TRBV9 with TRBJ2-7; a possible D gene is TRBD1 (6 bases). The CDR3 loop spans 16 amino acids. Trimming removed 4 bases from V and 0 bases from J, with 17 bases in between. Germline-derived CDR1 and CDR2 are SGDLS and YYNGEE. CDR3 nucleotide sequence: TGTGCCAGCAGCCCCAACCGACAGGTGATCTCCTACGAGCAGTACTTC. It encodes CASSPNRQVISYEQYF.

This chain links TRBV19 with TRBJ2-3; 9 bases line up with TRBD2. Germline trimming cut 7 bases from V and 4 bases from J; bases unmatched to any gene: 6. There are 14 residues in the CDR3. CDR1 is LNHDA, CDR2 SQIVND, per germline (reference sequence). In nucleotides, the CDR3 is TGTGCCAGTACCTTGGCGGGGGGGCCAGATACGCAGTATTTT. As protein: CASTLAGGPDTQYF.

V and J are TRBV6-5 and TRBJ2-7; D remains ambiguous. The length of the CDR3 is 11 residues. Germline V CDR1 and CDR2: MNHEY, SVGAGI. V was clipped by 8 bases and J by 6 bases, with 11 bases between them. CDR3 region: CASGRLGEQYF. The DNA of the CDR3 is TGTGCCAGCGGAAGGTTGGGCGAGCAGTACTTC.

The chain carries TRBV3-1 (or the pseudogene TRBV3-2) and TRBJ2-3; 8 nucleotides agree with TRBD2. CDR1 is LGHDT and CDR2 is YNNKEL in the germline V gene (reference sequence). The V gene end was trimmed by 1 base and the J gene end by 4 bases; junction bases not matched to a gene: 7. The CDR3 contains 16 residues. This chain's CDR3 is CASSQGPAGVPDTQYF. CDR3 DNA sequence: TGTGCCAGCAGCCAAGGCCCAGCGGGAGTCCCAGATACGCAGTATTTT.

J is TRBJ2-1 and V is TRBV4-1; 11 positions agree with TRBD2. CDR3 length: 14 residues. CDR1 MGHRA and CDR2 YSYEKL come from the germline V gene. The V gene end was trimmed by 4 bases and the J gene end by 8 bases; junction bases not matched to a gene: 4. Here the CDR3 DNA reads TGCGCCAGCAGCCTGCTAGCGGGAGGTCATGAGCAGTTCTTC. Translated: CASSLLAGGHEQFF.

In DNA form, the CDR3 reads TGCGCCAGCAGCTTGTCTGGGACTAACACTGAAGCTTTCTTT. Translating it yields CASSLSGTNTEAFF. The chain employs TRBV5-1 and TRBJ1-1; tentative D call: TRBD1 (5 bases). Deletions cut 1 base from V and 2 bases from J, with 9 bases between. The germline V gene encodes CDR1 SGHRS and CDR2 YFSETQ. The CDR3 extends over 14 amino acids.

The chain employs TRBV7-2 and TRBJ1-3; D uncertain. CDR3 length equals 14 residues. Germline V gene lookup returns CDR1 SGHTA and CDR2 FQGNSA. The V and J ends lost 1 base and 4 bases respectively, with 8 bases between them. CDR3 bases: TGTGCCAGCAGCTTAGGACGGAGGGGAAACACCATATATTTT. Protein: CASSLGRRGNTIYF. The entire variable domain, with the rest obtained from reference TRBV7-2 and TRBJ1-3, is as follows: GAGVSQSPSNKVTEKGKDVELRCDPISGHTALYWYRQSLGQGLEFLIYFQGNSAPDKSGLPSDRFSAERTGGSVSTLTIQRTQQEDSAVYLCASSLGRRGNTIYFGEGSWLTVV.

The chain carries TRBV18 and TRBJ1-3; no reliable D call. Germline V CDR1 and CDR2: KGHSH, LQKENI. V lost 5 bases and J lost 3, with 17 bases in between. CDR3 length: 16 amino acids. CDR3 protein: CASSVIGGGYGNTIYF. CDR3 DNA: TGTGCCAGCTCAGTTATCGGAGGCGGCTATGGAAACACCATATATTTT.

This chain uses TRBV5-4 with TRBJ1-1; no firm D call. CDR3 size: 14 residues. The germline V gene encodes CDR1 SGHNT and CDR2 YYREEE (reference sequence). V was shortened by 0 bases and J by 2 bases, with 8 bases between the two germline ends. Here the CDR3 reads CASSLAQDNTEAFF. The CDR3 region has the DNA TGTGCCAGCAGCTTGGCCCAGGATAACACTGAAGCTTTCTTT.